The source of this T cell receptor (beta chain) is a study of PD-1 blockade in classical Hodgkin lymphoma. Study as a whole: It was nivolumab at 3 mg/kg, given intravenously every 2 weeks, that patients received.

Every patient was affected by relapse after autologous stem cell transplantation, while exposure to brentuximab vedotin was not uniform. Points on this clone: Antigen unknown.

Some clones are missing from TCRdb's copy, which holds only in-frame ones; the method was immunoSEQ multiplex PCR. This repertoire shows around 13,000 clones, around three quarters found once; its top ten account for 20% to 25%. Study-wide results and limits: Significantly greater TCR diversity emerged by C4D1 in CD4+ cells but not CD8+ cells. Patients with a complete response exhibited baseline diversity comparable to newly diagnosed patients.

The germline V and J ends were trimmed by 1 base and 4 bases, with 13 bases remaining between them. There are 16 residues in the CDR3. Per the germline V gene, CDR1 is SGHNT and CDR2 is YENEEA. This chain joins TRBV11-3 and TRBJ1-4; no clear D. The sequence was collected from a human donor with classical Hodgkin lymphoma. The sample consisted of peripheral blood mononuclear cells (PBMCs), taken at baseline. CDR3 sequence: CASSLATAGVNEKLFF. CDR3 bases: TGTGCCAGCAGCTTAGCTACCGCGGGAGTTAATGAAAAACTGTTTTTT.